The rows below give T cell receptor beta chains drawn from one sample of a study of cytomegalovirus exposure and HLA in healthy donors. Profiling relied on immunoSEQ multiplex PCR, and the TCRdb table lists in-frame clones only, not all of them. The sample shows over 150,000 clones, 70% to 85% of them seen only once. Sequencing was carried out using PBMCs. These receptors were obtained from a man between 18 and 29 years old in good health and CMV-seronegative. CDR3s leave out the opening cysteine and the closing phenylalanine or tryptophan. D genes are given only for firm matches. The size entry is marked missing in some rows and otherwise reads once, few, many or a size class.

clone_size: once
v_call: TRBV28
j_call: TRBJ2-5
d_call: TRBD1
cdr3_aa: ASSLAGQVEKETQY

clone_size: few
v_call: TRBV6-4
j_call: TRBJ2-6
d_call: -
cdr3_aa: ASSDGSGAGANVLT

clone_size: -
v_call: TRBV5-5
j_call: TRBJ1-3
d_call: TRBD1
cdr3_aa: ASSFGQVSGNTIY

clone_size: -
v_call: TRBV5-1
j_call: TRBJ2-5
d_call: -
cdr3_aa: ASSLPKETQY

clone_size: once
v_call: TRBV5-1
j_call: TRBJ2-3
d_call: TRBD2
cdr3_aa: ASSLVSSGRVADTQY

clone_size: -
v_call: TRBV13
j_call: TRBJ2-7
d_call: -
cdr3_aa: ASSLGGRDITYEQY

clone_size: -
v_call: TRBV27
j_call: TRBJ2-7
d_call: -
cdr3_aa: ASRPTAGYEQY

clone_size: -
v_call: TRBV29-1
j_call: TRBJ2-3
d_call: TRBD1
cdr3_aa: SVPGTGASDTQY

clone_size: -
v_call: TRBV27
j_call: TRBJ2-7
d_call: TRBD2
cdr3_aa: ASSLRTSGGGRPYEQY

clone_size: -
v_call: TRBV27
j_call: TRBJ1-2
d_call: TRBD1
cdr3_aa: ASSLSRTGVYGYT

clone_size: -
v_call: TRBV5-1
j_call: TRBJ2-1
d_call: TRBD2
cdr3_aa: ASSLSLAGFNNEQF

clone_size: -
v_call: TRBV9
j_call: TRBJ1-1
d_call: -
cdr3_aa: ASSDDGASNTEAF

clone_size: -
v_call: TRBV6-6
j_call: TRBJ1-2
d_call: -
cdr3_aa: ASIPVEVDYGYT

clone_size: -
v_call: TRBV6-1
j_call: -
d_call: TRBD2
cdr3_aa: ASRPGTSIAYEQY

clone_size: -
v_call: TRBV11-2
j_call: TRBJ2-1
d_call: TRBD2
cdr3_aa: ASSLRSGGGGAFEQF

clone_size: -
v_call: TRBV7-3
j_call: TRBJ1-4
d_call: -
cdr3_aa: ASSLIGGQSNEKLF

clone_size: -
v_call: TRBV6-1
j_call: TRBJ1-1
d_call: -
cdr3_aa: ASSDRRERGTEAF

clone_size: -
v_call: TRBV4-2
j_call: TRBJ1-1
d_call: -
cdr3_aa: ASSQLTKRGETEAF

clone_size: -
v_call: TRBV7-9
j_call: TRBJ1-4
d_call: -
cdr3_aa: SSAGGGAGEKLF

clone_size: -
v_call: TRBV30
j_call: TRBJ1-3
d_call: TRBD1
cdr3_aa: ALTGTAFSGNTIY

clone_size: -
v_call: TRBV5-1
j_call: TRBJ1-2
d_call: -
cdr3_aa: ASSAINPNYGYT

clone_size: -
v_call: TRBV10-3
j_call: TRBJ2-1
d_call: -
cdr3_aa: AISESQSRGYNEQF

clone_size: -
v_call: TRBV9
j_call: TRBJ2-7
d_call: -
cdr3_aa: ASSVAAGSNYEQY

clone_size: few
v_call: TRBV6-5
j_call: TRBJ2-7
d_call: -
cdr3_aa: ASSYSLASYEQY

clone_size: -
v_call: TRBV7-9
j_call: TRBJ1-2
d_call: -
cdr3_aa: ASSLGKEGGYT

clone_size: -
v_call: TRBV27
j_call: TRBJ2-7
d_call: -
cdr3_aa: ASSLSSISHYYEQY

clone_size: -
v_call: TRBV5-6
j_call: TRBJ1-2
d_call: -
cdr3_aa: ATKGVGHIYGYT

clone_size: -
v_call: TRBV2
j_call: TRBJ1-6
d_call: TRBD1
cdr3_aa: ASNRGRGRAGSYNSPLH

clone_size: -
v_call: TRBV2
j_call: TRBJ2-7
d_call: TRBD2
cdr3_aa: ASSGGTIRYEQY

clone_size: -
v_call: TRBV4-1
j_call: TRBJ1-5
d_call: TRBD1
cdr3_aa: ASSQDRDRAQPQH

clone_size: -
v_call: TRBV2
j_call: TRBJ1-6
d_call: -
cdr3_aa: ASSENRVSSYNSPLH

clone_size: once
v_call: TRBV7-6
j_call: TRBJ2-3
d_call: -
cdr3_aa: ASSLEVRGTLSGTQY

clone_size: -
v_call: TRBV5-1
j_call: TRBJ1-5
d_call: -
cdr3_aa: ASSRGPSQPQH